A selection of T cell receptor beta chains follows, all from one sample in a study of blood T cells in healthy people across ages. TCRdb re-called the 5' RACE reads with MiXCR, one entry per CDR3 protein. The sample includes roughly 1 million distinct CDR3 sequences, less than 25% of them seen just once. These data were likewise used in another study, on T cells of mothers and their children.

Sequenced input: blood. Receptor source: a girl aged 2 to 10 in good health. CDR3s include the opening cysteine and the closing phenylalanine or tryptophan. A D gene is named only where the DNA matches it firmly. Some rows mark clone size as missing; the rest say once, few, many or name a class of expanded clone.

CDR3 length: 12
clone size: NA
D gene: NA
V gene: TRBV29-1
J gene: TRBJ2-7
CDR3 DNA: TGCAGCTATCAGGGGGGGTACTACGAGCAGTACTTC
CDR3 protein: CSYQGGYYEQYF

CDR3 length: 16
clone size: few
D gene: NA
V gene: TRBV15
J gene: TRBJ2-7
CDR3 DNA: TGTGCCACCAGCGTTTCGGCAGTAGCCTATCCCTACGAGCAGTACTTC
CDR3 protein: CATSVSAVAYPYEQYF

CDR3 length: 14
clone size: NA
D gene: NA
V gene: TRBV6-5
J gene: TRBJ2-6
CDR3 DNA: TGTGCCAGCAGAGGTTCCTCTGGGGCCAACGTCCCGACTTTC
CDR3 protein: CASRGSSGANVPTF

CDR3 length: 13
clone size: many
D gene: NA
V gene: TRBV3-1
J gene: TRBJ1-6
CDR3 DNA: TGTGCCAGCAGCCAGGGGTATAATTCACCCCTCCACTTT
CDR3 protein: CASSQGYNSPLHF

CDR3 length: 17
clone size: NA
D gene: NA
V gene: TRBV7-2
J gene: TRBJ1-1
CDR3 DNA: TGTGCCAGCAGCTTCTACCGGTCGGGGGGGCGGAGCACTGAAGCTTTCTTT
CDR3 protein: CASSFYRSGGRSTEAFF

CDR3 length: 13
clone size: few
D gene: NA
V gene: TRBV7-8
J gene: TRBJ2-1
CDR3 DNA: TGTGCCAGCAGCGAGGTACTAGACAATGAGCAGTTCTTC
CDR3 protein: CASSEVLDNEQFF

CDR3 length: 15
clone size: NA
D gene: NA
V gene: TRBV18
J gene: TRBJ1-2
CDR3 DNA: TGTGCCAGCTCAGGGGATGCAGGGGTCTTCCCTGGCTACACCTTC
CDR3 protein: CASSGDAGVFPGYTF

CDR3 length: 13
clone size: few
D gene: NA
V gene: TRBV12-3/TRBV12-4
J gene: TRBJ1-4
CDR3 DNA: TGTGCCAGCAGGGGACCCGCCAGGGAAAAACTGTTTTTT
CDR3 protein: CASRGPAREKLFF

CDR3 length: 14
clone size: few
D gene: NA
V gene: TRBV12-3/TRBV12-4
J gene: TRBJ2-7
CDR3 DNA: TGTGCCAGCACCGACCCGACAGTCTTATACGAGCAGTACTTC
CDR3 protein: CASTDPTVLYEQYF

CDR3 length: 15
clone size: NA
D gene: NA
V gene: TRBV15
J gene: TRBJ1-5
CDR3 DNA: TGTGCCACCAGCAGATCGGTTTATAGCAATCAGCCCCAGCATTTT
CDR3 protein: CATSRSVYSNQPQHF

CDR3 length: 17
clone size: few
D gene: TRBD2
V gene: TRBV4-3
J gene: TRBJ2-5
CDR3 DNA: TGCGCCAGCAGCCAAGATAGAGGACTAGCGGGTTTAGAGACCCAGTACTTC
CDR3 protein: CASSQDRGLAGLETQYF

CDR3 length: 16
clone size: NA
D gene: TRBD2
V gene: TRBV9
J gene: TRBJ2-1
CDR3 DNA: TGTGCCAGCAGCCCCCGCGGGACTAGCGACAACAATGAGCAGTTCTTC
CDR3 protein: CASSPRGTSDNNEQFF

CDR3 length: 12
clone size: NA
D gene: TRBD1
V gene: TRBV20-1
J gene: TRBJ1-2
CDR3 DNA: TGCAGTGCTCCTGACAGGGGTGGAGGCTACACCTTC
CDR3 protein: CSAPDRGGGYTF

CDR3 length: 16
clone size: NA
D gene: NA
V gene: TRBV20-1
J gene: TRBJ2-7
CDR3 DNA: TGCAGTGCTAGAGAATCTCCCCAGACGGAAAAGAACGAGCAGTACTTC
CDR3 protein: CSARESPQTEKNEQYF